The clone carrying this T cell receptor (beta chain) was seen many times. Investigators amplified TCR beta CDR3 regions from RNA transcripts. An initial RT-PCR round employing HTBI primers preceded a second-round multiplex PCR. TCRdb fed the multiplex PCR reads into MiXCR, producing one record per CDR3 protein. The table lists a few hundred thousand distinct CDR3 sequences, 17% of them singletons, with roughly 2.4% in the top ten. This specimen belongs to a study of Graves' ophthalmopathy and Graves' hyperthyroidism. The CDR3 consists of 15 residues. Trimming took 6 bases from V and 3 from J, leaving 17 bases between them. The authors defined stable hyperthyroidism as no ophthalmopathy within 18 months of follow-up.

The receptor's source is an adult woman with stable Graves' hyperthyroidism. Sequenced: peripheral blood. V gene TRBV12-3 or TRBV12-4 combines with J gene TRBJ1-2; D is unclear. The CDR3 DNA reads TGTGCCAGCAGCCCGTACCGCCGGGCTCACTATGGCTACACCTTC. It is translated as CASSPYRRAHYGYTF.